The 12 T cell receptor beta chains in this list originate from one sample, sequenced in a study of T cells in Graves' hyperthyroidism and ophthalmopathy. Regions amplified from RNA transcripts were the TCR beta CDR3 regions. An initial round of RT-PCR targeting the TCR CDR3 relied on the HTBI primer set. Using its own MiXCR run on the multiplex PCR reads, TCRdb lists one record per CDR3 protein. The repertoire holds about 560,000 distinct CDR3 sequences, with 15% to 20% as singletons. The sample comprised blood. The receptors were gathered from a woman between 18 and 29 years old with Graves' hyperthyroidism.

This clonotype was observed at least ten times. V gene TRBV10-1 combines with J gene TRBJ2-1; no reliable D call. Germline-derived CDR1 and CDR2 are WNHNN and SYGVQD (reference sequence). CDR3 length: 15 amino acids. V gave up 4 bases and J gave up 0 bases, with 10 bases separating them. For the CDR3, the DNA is TGCGCCAGCAGTGCCAGTCTTAACTCCTACAATGAGCAGTTCTTC. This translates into CASSASLNSYNEQFF.

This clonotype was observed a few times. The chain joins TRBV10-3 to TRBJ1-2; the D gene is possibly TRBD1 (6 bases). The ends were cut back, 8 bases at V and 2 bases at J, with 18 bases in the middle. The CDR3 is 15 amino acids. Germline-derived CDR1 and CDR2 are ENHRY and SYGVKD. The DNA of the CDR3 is TGTGCCATCGGATCGACAGGCAAAAACAACTATGGCTACACCTTC. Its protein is CAIGSTGKNNYGYTF.

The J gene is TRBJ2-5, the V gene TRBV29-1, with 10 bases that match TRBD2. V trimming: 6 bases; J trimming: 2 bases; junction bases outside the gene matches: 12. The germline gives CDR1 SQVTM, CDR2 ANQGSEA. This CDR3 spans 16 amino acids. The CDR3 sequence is CSVGGLAESRQETQYF. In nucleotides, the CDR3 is TGCAGCGTGGGAGGACTAGCGGAATCGAGGCAAGAGACCCAGTACTTC.

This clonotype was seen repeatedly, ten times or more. The CDR3 loop is CASSPLGLLGGSFF. The CDR3 DNA reads as TGTGCCAGCAGCCCCTTGGGACTGTTGGGGGGCAGTTTCTTT. This chain links TRBV7-8 with TRBJ1-1; weak D call: TRBD1 (6 bases). Germline V gene sequence: CDR1 SGHVS, CDR2 FQNEAQ. CDR3 length equals 14 residues. V lost 5 bases and J lost 13, with 23 bases in between.

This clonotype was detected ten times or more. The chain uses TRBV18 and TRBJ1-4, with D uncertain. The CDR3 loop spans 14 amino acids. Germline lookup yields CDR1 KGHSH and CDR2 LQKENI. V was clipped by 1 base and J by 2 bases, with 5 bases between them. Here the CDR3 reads CASSPRGTNEKLFF. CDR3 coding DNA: TGTGCCAGCTCACCACGGGGTACTAATGAAAAACTGTTTTTT.

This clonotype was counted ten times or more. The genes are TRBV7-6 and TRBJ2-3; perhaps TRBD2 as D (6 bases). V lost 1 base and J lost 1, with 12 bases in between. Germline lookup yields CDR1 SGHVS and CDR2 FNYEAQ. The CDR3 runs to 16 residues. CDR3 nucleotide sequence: TGTGCCAGCAGCTTAGGGACGGGGGAAGGCACAGATACGCAGTATTTT. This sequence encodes CASSLGTGEGTDTQYF.

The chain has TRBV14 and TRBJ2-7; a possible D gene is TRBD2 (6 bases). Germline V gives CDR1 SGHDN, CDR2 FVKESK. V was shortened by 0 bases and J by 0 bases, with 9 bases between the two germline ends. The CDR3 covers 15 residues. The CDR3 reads CASSQDSGHSYEQYF. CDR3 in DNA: TGTGCCAGCAGCCAAGACAGCGGGCACTCCTACGAGCAGTACTTC. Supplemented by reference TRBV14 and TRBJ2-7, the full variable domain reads EAGVTQFPSHSVIEKGQTVTLRCDPISGHDNLYWYRRVMGKEIKFLLHFVKESKQDESGMPNNRFLAERTGGTYSTLKVQPAELEDSGVYFCASSQDSGHSYEQYFGPGTRLTVT.

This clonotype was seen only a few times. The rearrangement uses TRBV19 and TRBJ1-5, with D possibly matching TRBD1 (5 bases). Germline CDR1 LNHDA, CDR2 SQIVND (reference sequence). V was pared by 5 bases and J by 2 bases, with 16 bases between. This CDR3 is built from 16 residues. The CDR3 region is CASSRRGQVGNQPQHF. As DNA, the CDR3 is TGTGCCAGTAGTCGGAGGGGCCAGGTCGGCAATCAGCCCCAGCATTTT.

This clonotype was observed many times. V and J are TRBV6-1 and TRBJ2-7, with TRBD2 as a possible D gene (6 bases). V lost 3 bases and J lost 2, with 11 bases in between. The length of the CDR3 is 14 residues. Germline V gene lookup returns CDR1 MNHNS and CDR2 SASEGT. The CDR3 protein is CASSEHTGAYEQYF. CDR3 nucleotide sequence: TGTGCCAGCAGTGAGCACACGGGAGCCTACGAGCAGTACTTC.

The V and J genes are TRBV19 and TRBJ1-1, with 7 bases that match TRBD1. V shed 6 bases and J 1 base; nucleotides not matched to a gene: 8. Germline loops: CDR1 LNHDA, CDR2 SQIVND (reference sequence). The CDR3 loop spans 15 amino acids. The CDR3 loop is CASSRDRGANTEAFF. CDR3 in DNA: TGTGCCAGTAGCCGGGACAGAGGGGCGAACACTGAAGCTTTCTTT.

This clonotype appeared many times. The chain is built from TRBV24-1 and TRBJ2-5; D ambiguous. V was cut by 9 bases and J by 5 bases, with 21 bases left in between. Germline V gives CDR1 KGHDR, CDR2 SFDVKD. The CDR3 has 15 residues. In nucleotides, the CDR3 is TGTGCCACCCGCCGAGTCCACCTACTCCAGGAGACCCAGTACTTC. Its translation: CATRRVHLLQETQYF.

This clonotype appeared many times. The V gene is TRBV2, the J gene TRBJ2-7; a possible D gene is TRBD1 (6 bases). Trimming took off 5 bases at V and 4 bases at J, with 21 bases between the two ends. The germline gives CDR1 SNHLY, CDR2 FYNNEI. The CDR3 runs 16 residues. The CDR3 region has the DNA TGTGCCAGCAGTAAAAACAGGGATCTAGCTGCGTACGAGCAGTACTTC. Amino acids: CASSKNRDLAAYEQYF.